The 8 T cell receptor beta chains below all came from one sample that was sequenced in a study of blood T cell repertoires in COVID-19. The repertoire was sequenced with immunoSEQ multiplex PCR; TCRdb's copy has only in-frame clones and lacks some. The repertoire holds about 200,000 clones, with 70% to 90% as singletons. The sample consisted of peripheral blood. The receptor source for this set is a man aged 60 to 69 with acute or convalescent COVID-19.

The sample holds many counts of this clone. The V and J genes are TRBV3-1 (or the pseudogene TRBV3-2) and TRBJ2-7, with TRBD1 matching over 8 bases. The junction had 8 bases not matched to a gene; V was cut back by 5 bases and J by 5 bases. Germline CDR1 is LGHDT and CDR2 is YNNKEL (reference sequence). CDR3 length: 14 residues. The CDR3 nucleotides read TGTGCCAGCAGCGACCAGGGGGCGATGGACGAGCAGTACTTC. This translates into CASSDQGAMDEQYF.

This chain connects TRBV19 to TRBJ1-3, with 8 bases identical to TRBD1. The V segment lost 7 bases and the J segment 4 bases; nucleotides outside the gene matches: 3. Germline lookup yields CDR1 LNHDA and CDR2 SQIVND (reference sequence). This CDR3 contains 13 residues. Written as DNA, the CDR3 is TGTGCCAGTAACCAGGGGGCAGGAAACACCATATATTTT. Its translation is CASNQGAGNTIYF.

The gene calls are TRBV29-1 and TRBJ2-3; 7 bases fit TRBD2. CDR3 length equals 14 residues. V shed 1 base, J shed 5 bases, and the junction held 6 bases outside the gene matches. Looked up from germline, CDR1 is SQVTM and CDR2 is ANQGSEA. The DNA of the CDR3 is TGCAGCGTTGAAGGCGGGACTAAGGTAGATACGCAGTATTTT. Translation gives CSVEGGTKVDTQYF.

The chain recombines TRBV12-3 or TRBV12-4 with TRBJ1-1, with D possibly TRBD1 on 5 matching bases. CDR3 size: 13 residues. V lost 7 bases to trimming and J lost 4 bases, with 13 bases between them. DNA for the CDR3: TGTGCCAGCACCAAGACAGTTGGCACTGAAGCTTTCTTT. Its protein is CASTKTVGTEAFF.

The V call is TRBV30, the J call TRBJ2-2; 8 bases are shared with TRBD2. CDR3 length equals 17 residues. The ends lost 2 bases at V and 1 base at J; junction bases unmatched: 9. Germline values: CDR1 GTSNPN, CDR2 SVGIG (reference sequence). The CDR3 DNA is TGTGCCTGGAGTTCCCTGGGGCGGGGGGTGAACACCGGGGAGCTGTTTTTT. Translated: CAWSSLGRGVNTGELFF.

The CDR3 coding sequence is TGTGCCAGCAGCTTGGCCAGGGGACAACCTACGAACACCGGGGAGCTGTTTTTT. Amino acids: CASSLARGQPTNTGELFF. The chain carries TRBV5-5 and TRBJ2-2, with D possibly being TRBD1 (6 bases). Germline lookup yields CDR1 SGHKS and CDR2 YYEKEE (reference sequence). This CDR3 is 18 amino acids long. V lost 0 bases to trimming and J lost 0 bases, with 15 bases between them. The full variable domain, completed using reference TRBV5-5 and TRBJ2-2, is DAGVTQSPTHLIKTRGQQVTLRCSPISGHKSVSWYQQVLGQGPQFIFQYYEKEERGRGNFPDRFSARQFPNYSSELNVNALLLGDSALYLCASSLARGQPTNTGELFFGEGSRLTVL.

In its sample, this clone was seen a few times. The chain joins TRBV5-6 to TRBJ2-2; TRBD2 agrees at 9 bases. The CDR3 runs 19 residues. V trimming: 3 bases; J trimming: 0 bases; junction bases outside the gene matches: 12. Germline CDR1 and CDR2: SGHDT and YYEEEE. Here the CDR3 DNA reads TGTGCCAGCAGCTCCGTGGGGGTAGCGGGGGAGGCGAACACCGGGGAGCTGTTTTTT. It codes for CASSSVGVAGEANTGELFF.

V gene TRBV6-5 combines with J gene TRBJ1-4, with 10 nucleotides matching TRBD1. V shed 5 bases and J 7 bases; nucleotides not matched to a gene: 7. This CDR3 has 15 residues. Germline loops: CDR1 MNHEY, CDR2 SVGAGI. DNA for the CDR3: TGTGCCAGCAGTAGAAGGACAGGGGGTAGTGAAAAACTGTTTTTT. Translated, it gives CASSRRTGGSEKLFF.